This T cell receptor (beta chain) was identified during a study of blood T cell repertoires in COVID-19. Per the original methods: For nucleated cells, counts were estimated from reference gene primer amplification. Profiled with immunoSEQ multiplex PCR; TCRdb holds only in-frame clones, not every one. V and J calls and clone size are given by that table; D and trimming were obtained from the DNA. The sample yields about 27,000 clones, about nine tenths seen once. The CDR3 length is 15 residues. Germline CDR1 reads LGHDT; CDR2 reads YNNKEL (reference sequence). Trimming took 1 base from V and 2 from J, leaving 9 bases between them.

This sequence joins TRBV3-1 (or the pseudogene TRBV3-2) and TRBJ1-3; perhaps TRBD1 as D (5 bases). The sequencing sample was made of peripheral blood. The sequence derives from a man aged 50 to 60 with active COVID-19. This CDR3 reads CASSQAQATGNTIYF. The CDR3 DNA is TGTGCCAGCAGCCAAGCACAGGCGACTGGAAACACCATATATTTT.